This TCR beta chain stems from a study of T cell responses to AZD1222 COVID-19 vaccine. On this clone: The target antigen is unknown.

The CDR3 totals 14 residues. From germline, CDR1 is LNHDA and CDR2 SQIVND (reference sequence). Trimming cost V 5 bases and J 5 bases, with 13 bases left between them. Whole-study findings and limits: Seropositive AZD1222 recipients at baseline numbered only five to seven. Repertoire samples came only from after the peak T cell response. A mostly white British donor set with more females was recruited, and clonal diversity was possibly underestimated.

Generated by immunoSEQ multiplex PCR, the TCRdb table keeps only in-frame clones and is missing some. The data contain tens of thousands of clones, more than 75% of them singletons. The genes are TRBV19 and TRBJ1-5, with TRBD1 as a possible D gene (5 bases). The sequencing here drew on peripheral blood, taken 28 days after the second dose of the MenACWY control vaccine. The sequence came from an adult who received the MenACWY meningococcal vaccine as a control. This CDR3 is CASSRGDGDQPQHF. In DNA form, the CDR3 reads TGTGCCAGTAGTCGAGGGGACGGAGATCAGCCCCAGCATTTT.